This entry lists 31 T cell receptor beta chains sequenced from one sample in a study of T cell repertoires in cytomegalovirus infection. From the reads, TCRdb called clonotypes with MiXCR, one entry per CDR3 protein. The sample consists of around 200,000 distinct CDR3 sequences, roughly 17% of them appearing once. Sample: CD8+ T cells from PBMCs. The receptors derive from a human donor in good health (CMV status not recorded). Some clones in this sample may be carry-over from other donors' samples.

This clonotype was seen only a few times. The CDR3 is CASSYSMRVATGELFF. The CDR3 coding sequence is TGTGCCAGCAGTTACTCGATGAGGGTGGCGACCGGGGAGCTGTTTTTT. The chain joins TRBV6-2 or TRBV6-3 to TRBJ2-2, with D perhaps matching TRBD2 (5 bases). The CDR3 spans 16 residues. V was cut by 0 bases and J by 5 bases, with 13 bases left in between. Germline loops: CDR1 MNHEY, CDR2 SVGEGT.

V gene TRBV20-1 combines with J gene TRBJ2-7; D is possibly TRBD2 (5 bases). This CDR3 has 15 residues. Deletions cut 3 bases from V and 2 bases from J, with 17 bases between. Per the germline V gene, CDR1 is DFQATT and CDR2 is SNEGSKA (reference sequence). The CDR3 bases are TGCAGTGCTAGGGAAAAGAACTCCGGGACCTACGAGCAGTACTTC. This encodes CSAREKNSGTYEQYF.

In its sample, this clonotype was seen a few times. V is TRBV7-2 and J is TRBJ1-5; the match to TRBD1 covers 9 bases. CDR1 is SGHTA and CDR2 is FQGNSA in the germline V gene. J was trimmed by 0 bases and V by 2 bases; bases with no gene match: 5. The CDR3 totals 17 residues. The chain's CDR3 is CASSLLDRGYSNQPQHF. The DNA for the CDR3 is TGTGCCAGCAGCTTACTGGACAGGGGCTATAGCAATCAGCCCCAGCATTTT.

This clonotype appeared a few times. The gene calls are TRBV4-1 and TRBJ2-1, with 11 bases matching TRBD2. This CDR3 region has 13 residues. Trimming removed 3 bases from V and 12 bases from J; junction bases left unmatched: 4. The germline CDR1 and CDR2 sequences are MGHRA and YSYEKL. The CDR3 DNA reads as TGCGCCAGCAGCCACCTGACTAGCGGGATGCAGTTCTTC. It is translated as CASSHLTSGMQFF.

The chain has TRBV20-1 and TRBJ1-1; a weak D match, TRBD1 (6 bases). V lost 8 bases to trimming and J lost 4 bases, with 20 bases between them. The V gene's germline CDR1 is DFQATT and CDR2 SNEGSKA (reference sequence). This CDR3 has 14 amino acids. CDR3 amino acids: CSYYTGMESTEAFF. As DNA, the CDR3 is TGCAGTTATTACACAGGGATGGAAAGCACTGAAGCTTTCTTT.

The chain employs TRBV12-3 or TRBV12-4 and TRBJ1-2; D ambiguous. V was shortened by 7 bases and J by 4 bases, with 16 bases between the two germline ends. The CDR3 length is 14 residues. The CDR3 bases are TGTGCCAGCACCCCCCCAGGCGGGTCCTATGGCTACACCTTC. This codes for CASTPPGGSYGYTF.

This clonotype turned up a few times. The chain carries TRBV7-2 and TRBJ2-7; 10 bases agree with TRBD2. This CDR3 contains 15 residues. V lost 5 bases, J lost 6 bases, and 10 bases stayed unmatched. The germline V gene encodes CDR1 SGHTA and CDR2 FQGNSA. CDR3 coding DNA: TGTGCCAGCAGCCCCCGGAGCGGGGGGGCGTTCGAGCAGTACTTC. Translation gives CASSPRSGGAFEQYF. Full variable domain (remainder filled in from reference TRBV7-2 and TRBJ2-7): GAGVSQSPSNKVTEKGKDVELRCDPISGHTALYWYRQSLGQGLEFLIYFQGNSAPDKSGLPSDRFSAERTGGSVSTLTIQRTQQEDSAVYLCASSPRSGGAFEQYFGPGTRLTVT.

This chain connects TRBV28 to TRBJ1-2; 12 positions agree with TRBD1. Germline lookup yields CDR1 MDHEN and CDR2 SYDVKM. There are 19 residues in the CDR3. J lost 6 bases, V lost 5 bases, and 19 bases had no gene match. The CDR3 is CASSTKLLWDRGLSDGYTF. The DNA for the CDR3 is TGTGCCAGCAGTACAAAACTTCTGTGGGACAGGGGGCTTTCAGATGGCTACACCTTC.

This clonotype came up once. This chain links TRBV6-2 or TRBV6-3 with TRBJ2-7; D gene ambiguous. Trimming took 5 bases from V and 2 from J, leaving 10 bases between them. Per the germline V gene, CDR1 is MNHEY and CDR2 is SVGEGT. There are 13 residues in the CDR3. CDR3 nucleotide sequence: TGTGCCAGCAGTCCCTATGGAACCTACGAGCAGTACTTC. Translation gives CASSPYGTYEQYF.

This clonotype was recorded a few times. The J gene is TRBJ1-4, the V gene TRBV12-3 or TRBV12-4, with D perhaps TRBD1 (5 bases). V was trimmed by 6 bases and J by 2 bases, leaving 7 bases between them. The CDR3 loop spans 13 amino acids. Written as DNA, the CDR3 is TGTGCCAGCAGCCCAGGGACTAATGAAAAACTGTTTTTT. It codes for CASSPGTNEKLFF.

This clonotype has more than one count but fewer than ten. V usage is TRBV28 and J usage is TRBJ1-6, with TRBD1 as a possible D gene (5 bases). Trimming cost V 3 bases and J 7 bases, with 13 bases left between them. CDR3 length: 15 residues. Germline V gene data show CDR1 as MDHEN and CDR2 as SYDVKM. The CDR3 loop is CASSLSGAANSPLHF. The CDR3 nucleotides read TGTGCCAGCAGTTTGTCCGGGGCCGCGAATTCACCCCTCCACTTT.

This clonotype was seen at least ten times. This chain joins TRBV7-9 and TRBJ1-5; a weak D match, TRBD1 (5 bases). CDR3 length: 13 residues. Trimming left V 1 base short and J 6 bases short, with 7 bases between. The germline CDR1 and CDR2 sequences are SEHNR and FQNEAQ (reference sequence). The CDR3 nucleotides are TGTGCCAGCAGCTTAGGGGGGATTCAGCCCCAGCATTTT. This encodes CASSLGGIQPQHF.

The chain recombines TRBV7-9 with TRBJ1-1; 10 positions match TRBD1. V trimming: 5 bases; J trimming: 0 bases; junction bases outside the gene matches: 6. CDR3 length: 16 residues. The V gene's germline CDR1 is SEHNR and CDR2 FQNEAQ (reference sequence). CDR3 amino acids: CASSPRQGAMNTEAFF. The CDR3 region has the DNA TGTGCCAGCAGCCCGAGACAGGGGGCCATGAACACTGAAGCTTTCTTT. Full variable domain (outside the CDR3, taken from reference TRBV7-9 and TRBJ1-1): DTGVSQNPRHKITKRGQNVTFRCDPISEHNRLYWYRQTLGQGPEFLTYFQNEAQLEKSRLLSDRFSAERPKGSFSTLEIQRTEQGDSAMYLCASSPRQGAMNTEAFFGQGTRLTVV.

This sequence joins TRBV28 and TRBJ2-5, with D unclear. The V gene lost 3 bases and the J gene lost 4 bases, with 3 bases spanning the gap. This CDR3 has 11 residues. Germline V gives CDR1 MDHEN, CDR2 SYDVKM. Written as DNA, the CDR3 is TGTGCCAGCAGTTTCAGAGAGACCCAGTACTTC. Protein product: CASSFRETQYF.

The chain couples TRBV15 to TRBJ2-2; maybe TRBD1 (6 bases). Germline V lookup: CDR1 LNHNV, CDR2 YYDKDF (reference sequence). The CDR3 runs to 15 residues. V dropped 4 bases and J dropped 0 bases, with 9 bases sitting between them. CDR3 nucleotide sequence: TGTGCCACCAGCATCGACAGGCCGAACACCGGGGAGCTGTTTTTT. Its protein product is CATSIDRPNTGELFF. The full variable domain, with the rest looked up from reference TRBV15 and TRBJ2-2, is DAMVIQNPRYQVTQFGKPVTLSCSQTLNHNVMYWYQQKSSQAPKLLFHYYDKDFNNEADTPDNFQSRRPNTSFCFLDIRSPGLGDTAMYLCATSIDRPNTGELFFGEGSRLTVL.

This clonotype was seen a handful of times. This sequence joins TRBV20-1 and TRBJ2-1, with D perhaps being TRBD1 or TRBD2 (5 bases each). Trimming stripped 0 bases from V and 6 bases from J, with 12 bases between. CDR1 DFQATT and CDR2 SNEGSKA come from the germline V gene (reference sequence). The CDR3 consists of 14 residues. The CDR3 nucleotides are TGCAGTGCTAGAGAAAAGTGGGGGTTCAATGAGCAGTTCTTC. Its protein product is CSAREKWGFNEQFF.

V and J are TRBV5-6 and TRBJ2-3, with 14 positions matching TRBD2. CDR3 length: 19 amino acids. Germline CDR1 and CDR2: SGHDT and YYEEEE. V lost 4 bases, J lost 0 bases, and 10 bases stayed unmatched. The CDR3 loop is CASSPRGTSGGASTDTQYF. The CDR3 DNA reads TGTGCCAGCAGCCCCAGAGGGACTAGCGGGGGAGCTAGCACAGATACGCAGTATTTT.

This clonotype was found a few times. The chain couples TRBV7-2 to TRBJ2-1, with a tentative D call TRBD2 (6 bases). V was pared by 4 bases and J by 0 bases, with 13 bases between. In germline, CDR1 is SGHTA, CDR2 FQGNSA. CDR3 size: 16 residues. The CDR3 DNA is TGTGCCAGCAGCTCAACTCGGGGGAGCTCCTACAATGAGCAGTTCTTC. The encoded protein is CASSSTRGSSYNEQFF.

V gene TRBV11-2 combines with J gene TRBJ1-4, with 11 nucleotides matching TRBD1. Germline CDR1 is SGHAT and CDR2 is FQNNGV. V shed 4 bases, J shed 4 bases, and the junction held 5 bases outside the gene matches. CDR3 length: 16 residues. The CDR3, as DNA: TGTGCCAGCAGCTACGGACAGGGGGCGTATAATGAAAAACTGTTTTTT. It encodes CASSYGQGAYNEKLFF.

This chain joins TRBV13 and TRBJ2-4; 8 nucleotides agree with TRBD1. Per the germline V gene, CDR1 is PRHDT and CDR2 is FYEKMQ (reference sequence). With 5 bases clipped from V and 16 bases from J, the junction kept 10 bases outside the gene matches. CDR3 length equals 12 residues. CDR3 DNA: TGTGCCAGCAGCCTCACCGGGACAGGACTCTACTTC. As protein: CASSLTGTGLYF.

CDR3 sequence: CASSLAGRETQYF. CDR3 DNA: TGTGCCAGCAGCTTAGCAGGGCGAGAGACCCAGTACTTC. The genes are TRBV7-9 and TRBJ2-5; D gene uncertain. CDR3 length: 13 residues. CDR1 is SEHNR and CDR2 is FQNEAQ in the germline V gene (reference sequence). Trimming cost V 0 bases and J 4 bases, with 6 bases left between them.

This clonotype was seen only a few times. The chain joins TRBV7-9 to TRBJ1-1; TRBD1 aligns across 12 bases. CDR1 and CDR2 (germline): SEHNR, FQNEAQ (reference sequence). After removal of 6 bases from V and 0 bases from J, the junction contained 8 bases not matched to a gene. The length of the CDR3 is 17 residues. The CDR3 loop is CASSTGTGGVLNTEAFF. The CDR3 region has the DNA TGTGCCAGCAGTACCGGGACAGGGGGCGTCTTGAACACTGAAGCTTTCTTT.

This clonotype has just a few counts. This rearrangement joins TRBV6-1 to TRBJ1-5; 10 bases are shared with TRBD1. Germline CDR1 and CDR2: MNHNS and SASEGT. The CDR3 is 14 amino acids. J lost 3 bases, V lost 8 bases, and 4 bases had no gene match. CDR3 coding DNA: TGTGCCAGCGCGGGACAGGGGTACAATCAGCCCCAGCATTTT. Translated: CASAGQGYNQPQHF.

This clonotype was seen a few times. The CDR3 DNA follows: TGTGCCAGCATCGATGAACTGAACACTGAAGCTTTCTTT. Translated, it gives CASIDELNTEAFF. V usage is TRBV6-2 or TRBV6-3 and J usage is TRBJ1-1, with D unclear. Trimming shortened V by 7 bases and J by 0 bases, and 9 bases separated the two germline ends. This CDR3 spans 13 amino acids. Germline values: CDR1 MNHEY, CDR2 SVGEGT.

This clonotype has more than one count but fewer than ten. The V and J genes are TRBV6-2 or TRBV6-3 and TRBJ1-1; D call uncertain. The ends were cut back, 4 bases at V and 3 bases at J, with 18 bases in the middle. CDR1 is MNHEY and CDR2 is SVGEGT in the germline V gene. The CDR3 sequence is 16 residues long. The CDR3 DNA is TGTGCCAGCAGTTTCCCAGCCTTGTTCCTCTACACTGAAGCTTTCTTT. It yields the protein CASSFPALFLYTEAFF.

The chain has TRBV7-9 and TRBJ1-1, with 7 bases aligning to TRBD1. With V trimmed by 5 bases and J by 8 bases, 11 bases remained unmatched. Germline CDR1 is SEHNR and CDR2 is FQNEAQ (reference sequence). The CDR3 sequence is 14 residues long. The CDR3: CASSVTARDSEAFF. The CDR3 nucleotides read TGTGCCAGCAGCGTAACTGCCAGGGACAGCGAAGCTTTCTTT.

The CDR3 spells CASKFPYRTNYGYTF. The CDR3 coding sequence is TGTGCCAGCAAGTTTCCGTATAGAACGAACTATGGCTACACCTTC. The chain joins TRBV6-8 to TRBJ1-2; D gene unclear. This CDR3 is built from 15 residues. V lost 7 bases and J lost 2, with 17 bases in between. The germline V gene encodes CDR1 MNHGY and CDR2 SAAAGT.

The chain uses TRBV7-2 and TRBJ2-7; a possible D gene is TRBD2 (5 bases). Germline V gene lookup returns CDR1 SGHTA and CDR2 FQGNSA. This CDR3 contains 14 residues. V lost 0 bases and J lost 3, with 9 bases in between. The CDR3 DNA sequence: TGTGCCAGCAGCTTAGCGGACTTACACTACGAGCAGTACTTC. It specifies CASSLADLHYEQYF.

This clonotype came up a few times. The chain couples TRBV7-2 to TRBJ1-2; 8 bases align to TRBD1. The germline CDR1 and CDR2 sequences are SGHTA and FQGNSA. V shed 4 bases and J 6 bases; nucleotides not matched to a gene: 13. This CDR3 is 16 amino acids long. The CDR3 sequence is CASSSVYPGGADGYTF. The DNA of the CDR3 is TGTGCCAGCAGCTCCGTCTATCCAGGGGGCGCCGATGGCTACACCTTC. Full variable domain (outside the CDR3, taken from reference TRBV7-2 and TRBJ1-2): GAGVSQSPSNKVTEKGKDVELRCDPISGHTALYWYRQSLGQGLEFLIYFQGNSAPDKSGLPSDRFSAERTGGSVSTLTIQRTQQEDSAVYLCASSSVYPGGADGYTFGSGTRLTVV.

This rearrangement joins TRBV7-9 to TRBJ2-7; D might be TRBD1 (5 bases). The CDR3 loop spans 14 amino acids. The germline V gene encodes CDR1 SEHNR and CDR2 FQNEAQ (reference sequence). V was clipped by 1 base and J by 3 bases, with 10 bases between them. The CDR3 coding sequence is TGTGCCAGCAGCTTAGATGGCAGGGTCTACGAGCAGTACTTC. Its protein is CASSLDGRVYEQYF.

This clonotype showed up just a few times. The chain recombines TRBV7-2 with TRBJ1-2; 7 nucleotides match TRBD1. Trimming cost V 5 bases and J 4 bases; bases outside gene matches: 7. Germline V gives CDR1 SGHTA, CDR2 FQGNSA. The CDR3 extends over 14 amino acids. The CDR3 bases are TGTGCCAGCAGCCAGACAGGGAAGACCTATGGCTACACCTTC. Its translation is CASSQTGKTYGYTF.